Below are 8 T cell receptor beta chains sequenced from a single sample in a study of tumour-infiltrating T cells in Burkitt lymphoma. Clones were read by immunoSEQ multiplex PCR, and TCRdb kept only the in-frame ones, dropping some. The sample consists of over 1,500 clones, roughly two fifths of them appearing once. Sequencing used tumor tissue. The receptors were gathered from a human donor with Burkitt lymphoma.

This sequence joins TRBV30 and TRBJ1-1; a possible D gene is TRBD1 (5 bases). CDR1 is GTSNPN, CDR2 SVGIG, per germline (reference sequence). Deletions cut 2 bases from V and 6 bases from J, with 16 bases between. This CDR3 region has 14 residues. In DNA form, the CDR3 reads TGTGCCTGGAGTACGGGGGTACCGGGGGCTGAAGCTTTCTTT. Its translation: CAWSTGVPGAEAFF.

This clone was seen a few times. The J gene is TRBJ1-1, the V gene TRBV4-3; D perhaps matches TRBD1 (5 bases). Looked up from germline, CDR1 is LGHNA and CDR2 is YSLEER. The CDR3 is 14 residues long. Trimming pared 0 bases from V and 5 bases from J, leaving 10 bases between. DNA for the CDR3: TGCGCCAGCAGCCAAGATAAAGGGGAGACTGAAGCTTTCTTT. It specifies CASSQDKGETEAFF.

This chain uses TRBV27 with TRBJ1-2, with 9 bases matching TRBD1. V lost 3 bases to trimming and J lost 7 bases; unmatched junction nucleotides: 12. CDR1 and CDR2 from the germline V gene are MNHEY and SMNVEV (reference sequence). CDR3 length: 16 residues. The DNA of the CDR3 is TGTGCCAGCAGTTTCAACAGGGGGCTTGGTACTAGTGGCTACACCTTC. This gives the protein CASSFNRGLGTSGYTF.

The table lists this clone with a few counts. This chain's CDR3 is CASSPKLGHYYEQYF. The CDR3 bases are TGTGCCAGCAGCCCTAAGCTGGGACACTACTACGAGCAGTACTTC. The chain carries TRBV11-2 and TRBJ2-7, with D perhaps matching TRBD1 (6 bases). Trimming shortened V by 5 bases and J by 3 bases, and 17 bases separated the two germline ends. The length of the CDR3 is 15 residues. In germline, CDR1 is SGHAT, CDR2 FQNNGV.

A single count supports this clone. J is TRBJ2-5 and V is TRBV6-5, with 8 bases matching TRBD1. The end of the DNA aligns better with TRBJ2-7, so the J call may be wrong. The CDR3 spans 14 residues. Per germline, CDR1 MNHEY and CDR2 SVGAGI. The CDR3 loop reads CASSYYRGFYEQYF. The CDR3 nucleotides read TGTGCCAGCAGTTACTACAGGGGGTTTTACGAGCAGTACTTC.

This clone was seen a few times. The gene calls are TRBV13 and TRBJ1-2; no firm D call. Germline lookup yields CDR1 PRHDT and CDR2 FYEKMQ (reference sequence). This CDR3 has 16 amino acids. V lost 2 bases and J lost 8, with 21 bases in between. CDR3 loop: CASSLFAGVDSKGYTF. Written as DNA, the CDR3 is TGTGCCAGCAGCTTATTTGCCGGGGTCGATTCTAAGGGCTACACCTTC.

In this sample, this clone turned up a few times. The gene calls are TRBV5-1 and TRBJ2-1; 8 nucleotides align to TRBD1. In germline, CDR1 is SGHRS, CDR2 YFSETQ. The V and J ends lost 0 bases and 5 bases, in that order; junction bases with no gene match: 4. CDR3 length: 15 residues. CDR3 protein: CASSLVGQGDNEQFF. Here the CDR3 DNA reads TGCGCCAGCAGCTTGGTAGGACAGGGCGACAATGAGCAGTTCTTC.

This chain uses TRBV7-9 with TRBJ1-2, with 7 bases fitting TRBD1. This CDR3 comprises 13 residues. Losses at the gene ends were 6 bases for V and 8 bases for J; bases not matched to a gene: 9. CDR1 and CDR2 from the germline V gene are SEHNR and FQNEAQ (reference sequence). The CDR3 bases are TGTGCCAGCAGTTCTACAGGGGCAGTGGGCTACACCTTC. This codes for CASSSTGAVGYTF.